The 5 T cell receptor beta chains given below trace back to one sample, sequenced in a study of blood T cells in healthy people across ages. Primed by a sample-barcoded 5' primer and a J-beta primer mix, a second PCR proceeded for 7 to 11 cycles. TCRdb re-derived calls from the 5' RACE reads in MiXCR, one entry per CDR3 protein. The repertoire holds roughly 1,500,000 distinct CDR3 sequences, 42% seen once, with roughly 8.2% in the top ten. Sequenced sample: blood. These receptor sequences come from a woman under 30 in good health.

This clonotype was picked up a small number of times. The V gene is TRBV27, the J gene TRBJ2-7; 11 positions match TRBD2. CDR1 MNHEY and CDR2 SMNVEV come from the germline V gene (reference sequence). The CDR3 contains 17 residues. Germline trimming cut 0 bases from V and 1 base from J; bases unmatched to any gene: 5. The CDR3 here is CASSLSRTSGSSYEQYF. Written as DNA, the CDR3 is TGTGCCAGCAGTTTATCCCGCACTAGCGGGAGTTCCTACGAGCAGTACTTC.

The chain carries TRBV27 and TRBJ2-1, with D tentatively TRBD1 or TRBD2 (6 bases each). The germline V gene has CDR1 MNHEY and CDR2 SMNVEV (reference sequence). The CDR3 has 16 amino acids. The germline V and J ends were trimmed by 5 bases and 4 bases, with 18 bases remaining between them. In DNA, the CDR3 is TGTGCCAGCAGTATGCAGGGGAGGCCCCCGTACAATGAGCAGTTCTTC. This codes for CASSMQGRPPYNEQFF.

This chain connects TRBV15 to TRBJ2-3, with 11 nucleotides matching TRBD2. The V and J ends lost 2 bases and 5 bases, in that order; junction bases with no gene match: 15. CDR1 is LNHNV and CDR2 is YYDKDF in the germline V gene (reference sequence). This CDR3 comprises 19 residues. Here the CDR3 reads CATSRSPTLAGGPGDTQYF. CDR3 coding DNA: TGTGCCACCAGCAGATCCCCCACGTTAGCGGGAGGGCCGGGAGATACGCAGTATTTT. Combining the CDR3 with reference TRBV15 and TRBJ2-3 gives the whole variable domain DAMVIQNPRYQVTQFGKPVTLSCSQTLNHNVMYWYQQKSSQAPKLLFHYYDKDFNNEADTPDNFQSRRPNTSFCFLDIRSPGLGDTAMYLCATSRSPTLAGGPGDTQYFGPGTRLTVL.

The rearrangement joins TRBV25-1 to TRBJ2-2, with D unresolved. The CDR3 contains 14 residues. V lost 3 bases to trimming and J lost 3 bases, with 8 bases between them. The V gene's germline CDR1 is MGHDK and CDR2 SYGVNS. The CDR3: CASSEDGYTGELFF. The CDR3 DNA follows: TGTGCCAGCAGTGAGGATGGGTACACCGGGGAGCTGTTTTTT.

The V and J genes are TRBV5-1 and TRBJ2-1; 7 bases line up with TRBD1. This CDR3 region has 14 residues. The J segment lost 12 bases and the V segment lost 0 bases, leaving 9 bases of the junction unmatched. CDR1 is SGHRS and CDR2 is YFSETQ in the germline V gene. Here the CDR3 DNA reads TGCGCCAGCAGCTTGGCCTTAGGGGGCGGAGTGCAGTTCTTC. Amino acid sequence: CASSLALGGGVQFF.